This TCR beta chain was sequenced for a study of T-cell reconstitution after alpha-beta-depleted transplantation in children. With 1 base removed from V and 5 bases from J, the gap between germline ends came to 8 bases. The germline V gene encodes CDR1 SGHVS and CDR2 FQNEAQ. The CDR3 spans 13 residues. This clonotype was detected ten times or more. Molecular barcoding with unique molecular identifiers was used for the TCRbeta library. TCRdb independently ran MiXCR on the PCR reads; one entry per CDR3 protein. The sample lists 150,000 to 200,000 distinct CDR3 sequences, approximately 6.8% seen once, with around 3% in the top ten.

This TCR was sampled from a human donor who donated a stem cell graft to a child with Wiskott-Aldrich syndrome. This chain uses TRBV7-8 with TRBJ1-1; tentatively, D is TRBD1 (6 bases). The sample here was PBMCs from the stem cell graft donor, taken from the stem cell graft. Written as DNA, the CDR3 is TGTGCCAGCAGCTTAGAGCAGGGGACTGAAGCTTTCTTT. Encoded protein: CASSLEQGTEAFF.